These 28 T cell receptor beta chains originate from one sample sequenced in a study of CD8 T cells in Susac syndrome. RNA was extracted with the RNeasy kit, and a quantity of roughly 0.5 to 1 ug was reverse transcribed using random hexamers. TCRdb analysed the immunoSEQ multiplex PCR reads with MiXCR anew, one entry per CDR3 protein. Among approximately 110,000 distinct CDR3 sequences listed, around 97% were seen once. The sample taken for sequencing was CD4+ T cells from PBMCs. The source of these receptors is a human donor in good health.

The chain uses TRBV12-3 or TRBV12-4 and TRBJ1-1; 9 nucleotides match TRBD1. CDR3 size: 14 residues. Trimming took 6 bases from V and 5 from J; bases not matched to a gene: 7. CDR3 amino acids: CASRAIQGATEAFF. CDR3 nucleotides: TGTGCCAGCAGAGCCATACAGGGGGCTACTGAAGCTTTCTTT.

This chain uses TRBV5-5 with TRBJ2-4; D unresolved. This CDR3 comprises 15 residues. Between the trimmed V and J ends, which lost 3 bases and 4 bases, there was a span of 14 bases. CDR1 is SGHKS and CDR2 is YYEKEE in the germline V gene (reference sequence). CDR3 DNA: TGTGCCAGCAGCTCCGTGTGGGAAGCGAAAAACATTCAGTACTTC. This encodes CASSSVWEAKNIQYF.

The rearrangement joins TRBV6-5 to TRBJ2-3; a weak D match, TRBD1 (6 bases). This CDR3 region has 15 residues. Per the germline V gene, CDR1 is MNHEY and CDR2 is SVGAGI. The V and J ends lost 7 bases and 4 bases respectively, with 18 bases between them. The CDR3 protein is CASTGAQAGSDTQYF. The CDR3 DNA is TGTGCCAGCACAGGGGCTCAAGCCGGGTCAGATACGCAGTATTTT.

This clonotype was found a few times. The CDR3 loop reads CASSLGPATEAFF. The CDR3 nucleotides are TGTGCCAGCAGCCTGGGACCTGCGACTGAAGCTTTCTTT. The J gene is TRBJ1-1, the V gene TRBV5-4, with a weak D call TRBD1 (5 bases). There are 13 residues in the CDR3. The germline V gene encodes CDR1 SGHNT and CDR2 YYREEE (reference sequence). V was shortened by 4 bases and J by 5 bases, with 12 bases between the two germline ends.

The genes are TRBV23-1 and TRBJ2-1; 9 positions match TRBD2. TRBV23-1 is an ORF; its function is uncertain. The CDR3 has 17 residues. The ends lost 0 bases at V and 8 bases at J; junction bases unmatched: 11. CDR3 in DNA: TGCGCCAGCAGTCAATCTAGCGGGGGCCCTGCACGGGATGAGCAGTTCTTC. It encodes CASSQSSGGPARDEQFF.

V gene TRBV20-1 combines with J gene TRBJ1-2; 7 bases align to TRBD1. The length of the CDR3 is 13 residues. Germline V gene data show CDR1 as DFQATT and CDR2 as SNEGSKA (reference sequence). Trimming cost V 6 bases and J 8 bases; bases outside gene matches: 12. The CDR3 region is CSARARGPEGYTF. The CDR3 nucleotides read TGCAGTGCCCGAGCAAGGGGGCCAGAAGGCTACACCTTC.

Note on this clonotype: The germline gene is not matched at one end of the junction; a read error may be the cause. The chain has TRBV14 and TRBJ2-5, with 9 bases fitting TRBD2. The CDR3 length is 16 residues. CDR1 SGHDN and CDR2 FVKESK come from the germline V gene. This CDR3 reads CASSLRVAGVQKTQYF. CDR3 DNA sequence: TGTGCCAGCAGCCTTCGGGTAGCGGGAGTCCAAAAGACCCAGTACTTC.

The count of this clonotype is one. V is TRBV6-2 or TRBV6-3 and J is TRBJ2-3; D unresolved. Germline lookup yields CDR1 MNHEY and CDR2 SVGEGT. V was cut by 2 bases and J by 3 bases, with 6 bases left in between. CDR3 length: 13 residues. The CDR3, as DNA: TGTGCCAGCAGTTACCCACAGACAGATACGCAGTATTTT. Its translation: CASSYPQTDTQYF.

The chain is built from TRBV3-1 and TRBJ2-4; D is possibly TRBD2 (7 bases). Germline V gene data show CDR1 as LGHDT and CDR2 as YNNKEL (reference sequence). This CDR3 has 15 amino acids. V shed 3 bases and J shed 6 bases, with 15 bases lying between them. As DNA, the CDR3 is TGTGCCAGCAGCCAGGGCAGGGGCGGGGGAAACATTCAGTACTTC. Translated, it gives CASSQGRGGGNIQYF.

The rearrangement links TRBV28 to TRBJ2-1; 8 nucleotides agree with TRBD2. This CDR3 spans 14 amino acids. J gave up 12 bases and V 4 bases, and 11 bases lay outside the gene matches. CDR1 and CDR2 (germline): MDHEN, SYDVKM. The CDR3 DNA reads TGTGCCAGCAGTTCCCCGGGACTAGTCGTTGTGCAGTTCTTC. Its translation: CASSSPGLVVVQFF.

J is TRBJ2-5 and V is TRBV3-1, with TRBD2 identical over 15 bases. V trimming: 3 bases; J trimming: 4 bases; junction bases outside the gene matches: 9. This CDR3 comprises 18 residues. Germline-derived CDR1 and CDR2 are LGHDT and YNNKEL (reference sequence). CDR3 nucleotides: TGTGCCAGCAGCCACCCCGGACTAGCGGGAGGGGGTCGAGAGACCCAGTACTTC. Protein: CASSHPGLAGGGRETQYF.

V is TRBV29-1 and J is TRBJ1-1; D ambiguous. V lost 4 bases and J 1 base, leaving 13 bases between the germline ends. Looked up from germline, CDR1 is SQVTM and CDR2 is ANQGSEA. This CDR3 is 14 amino acids long. The CDR3 DNA is TGCAGCGTTGGGAAGTGGGGAACGAACACTGAAGCTTTCTTT. This codes for CSVGKWGTNTEAFF.

The chain recombines TRBV6-2 or TRBV6-3 with TRBJ2-2, with 14 positions matching TRBD2. The V and J ends lost 4 bases and 7 bases, in that order; junction bases with no gene match: 8. CDR1 is MNHEY, CDR2 SVGEGT, per germline. This CDR3 has 17 residues. CDR3 in amino acids: CASSFATSGRARGELFF. The CDR3 DNA follows: TGTGCCAGCAGTTTCGCGACTAGCGGGAGGGCCCGCGGGGAGCTGTTTTTT.

V and J are TRBV7-2 and TRBJ2-1; a weak D match, TRBD2 (5 bases). The CDR3 has 12 amino acids. The V end was cut by 5 bases, the J end by 9 bases, with 11 bases between. Germline V gives CDR1 SGHTA, CDR2 FQGNSA. CDR3 sequence (DNA): TGTGCCAGCAGCCTGGAGGCTTTTGAGCAGTTCTTC. Amino acid sequence: CASSLEAFEQFF.

The chain couples TRBV20-1 to TRBJ2-4; TRBD1 is a possible D gene (6 bases). Germline V gene sequence: CDR1 DFQATT, CDR2 SNEGSKA (reference sequence). The CDR3 consists of 13 residues. V lost 7 bases and J lost 7, with 17 bases in between. CDR3 in DNA: TGCAGTGTACCGAGGGCAGGGGCGAACATTCAGTACTTC. Encoded protein: CSVPRAGANIQYF.

J is TRBJ2-3 and V is TRBV29-1; TRBD2 aligns across 8 bases. Germline-derived CDR1 and CDR2 are SQVTM and ANQGSEA. The CDR3 has 12 residues. The V segment lost 3 bases and the J segment 10 bases; nucleotides outside the gene matches: 6. CDR3 DNA: TGCAGCGTTGAGACCCCAGCGGGAGCGCAGTATTTT. Amino acid sequence: CSVETPAGAQYF.

The J gene is TRBJ1-1, the V gene TRBV7-9, with D unclear. CDR3 size: 14 residues. V lost 4 bases to trimming and J lost 2 bases, with 11 bases between them. Looked up from germline, CDR1 is SEHNR and CDR2 is FQNEAQ (reference sequence). The CDR3 coding sequence is TGTGCCAGCAGCTCGCCCACGATAAACACTGAAGCTTTCTTT. Residues: CASSSPTINTEAFF.

This sequence joins TRBV7-9 and TRBJ2-2, with D perhaps matching TRBD1 (5 bases). V shed 5 bases and J shed 3 bases, with 10 bases lying between them. This CDR3 has 14 amino acids. Germline loops: CDR1 SEHNR, CDR2 FQNEAQ (reference sequence). The DNA for the CDR3 is TGTGCCAGCAGCCAGGTCAGGGACACCGGGGAGCTGTTTTTT. It is translated as CASSQVRDTGELFF. The variable domain in full, completed from reference TRBV7-9 and TRBJ2-2, reads DTGVSQNPRHKITKRGQNVTFRCDPISEHNRLYWYRQTLGQGPEFLTYFQNEAQLEKSRLLSDRFSAERPKGSFSTLEIQRTEQGDSAMYLCASSQVRDTGELFFGEGSRLTVL.

The V call is TRBV7-2, the J call TRBJ2-3, with 7 bases lining up with TRBD2. The CDR3 spans 16 residues. V was clipped by 5 bases and J by 3 bases; unmatched bases: 11. Germline loops: CDR1 SGHTA, CDR2 FQGNSA. Written as DNA, the CDR3 is TGTGCCAGCAGCCCCGCAGTGCGGGAGCTAACAGATACGCAGTATTTT. Translating it yields CASSPAVRELTDTQYF.

The chain couples TRBV9 to TRBJ2-5; possible D gene TRBD2, 5 bases. The CDR3 is 13 residues long. Germline V gene sequence: CDR1 SGDLS, CDR2 YYNGEE. Trimming left V 2 bases short and J 5 bases short, with 10 bases between. Here the CDR3 DNA reads TGTGCCAGCAGCGTCAGAGGCGGGGAGACCCAGTACTTC. Translated, it gives CASSVRGGETQYF.

This chain joins TRBV19 and TRBJ1-1, with 8 bases aligning to TRBD1. The CDR3 sequence is 14 residues long. The V gene's germline CDR1 is LNHDA and CDR2 SQIVND (reference sequence). Trimming at V came to 3 bases and at J to 10 bases, leaving 10 bases not matched to a gene. CDR3 bases: TGTGCCAGTAGTATCCTAAGGGGACAGGCGCGAGCTTTCTTT. Its translation: CASSILRGQARAFF.

This clonotype has a single count. The chain combines TRBV3-1 with TRBJ2-3; possibly TRBD1 or TRBD2 for D (5 bases each). The CDR3 contains 15 residues. Between the trimmed V and J ends, which lost 4 bases and 2 bases, there was a span of 13 bases. Germline V CDR1 and CDR2: LGHDT, YNNKEL (reference sequence). The CDR3 sequence: CASSPGPLSTDTQYF. The CDR3 bases are TGTGCCAGCAGCCCGGGACCCTTATCCACAGATACGCAGTATTTT.

The rearrangement joins TRBV7-2 to TRBJ2-4; unclear D gene. Germline V gives CDR1 SGHTA, CDR2 FQGNSA. CDR3 length: 14 amino acids. The CDR3 DNA sequence: TGTGCACCCAGCTTAAACCGGGCCCTCCGGGTTCAGTACTTC. It translates to CAPSLNRALRVQYF.

The chain uses TRBV6-2 or TRBV6-3 and TRBJ2-5; D is ambiguous. The germline V gene encodes CDR1 MNHEY and CDR2 SVGEGT. This CDR3 region has 14 residues. V was shortened by 0 bases and J by 2 bases, with 7 bases between the two germline ends. CDR3 protein: CASSYSRLQETQYF. The CDR3 bases are TGTGCCAGCAGTTACTCCCGGCTTCAAGAGACCCAGTACTTC.

This clonotype showed up just once. This chain's CDR3 is CSVRDRERNSPLHF. The CDR3 nucleotides read TGCAGCGTCCGGGACAGGGAACGTAATTCACCCCTCCACTTT. The chain uses TRBV29-1 and TRBJ1-6; TRBD1 aligns across 9 bases. Germline CDR1 and CDR2: SQVTM and ANQGSEA. This CDR3 spans 14 amino acids. The junction had 6 bases not matched to a gene; V was cut back by 6 bases and J by 6 bases.

The CDR3 loop is CASSQDIEVNYGYTF. The CDR3 DNA sequence: TGTGCCAGCAGCCAAGATATTGAAGTCAACTATGGCTACACCTTC. The J gene is TRBJ1-2, the V gene TRBV3-1, with D unresolved. Trimming took 0 bases from V and 2 from J, leaving 10 bases between them. Germline assignment: CDR1 LGHDT and CDR2 YNNKEL (reference sequence). CDR3 size: 15 residues. Filled out from reference TRBV3-1 and TRBJ1-2, the complete variable domain reads DTAVSQTPKYLVTQMGNDKSIKCEQNLGHDTMYWYKQDSKKFLKIMFSYNNKELIINETVPNRFSPKSPDKAHLNLHINSLELGDSAVYFCASSQDIEVNYGYTFGSGTRLTVV.

The chain employs TRBV24-1 and TRBJ2-2; perhaps TRBD2 as D (6 bases). Germline assignment: CDR1 KGHDR and CDR2 SFDVKD. Trimming stripped 5 bases from V and 5 bases from J, with 11 bases between. CDR3 length: 14 residues. The CDR3 is CATSAGGLTGELFF. CDR3 DNA: TGTGCCACCAGTGCCGGAGGACTAACCGGGGAGCTGTTTTTT.

The chain has TRBV3-1 and TRBJ2-7; 7 bases align to TRBD2. V dropped 0 bases and J dropped 2; count of bases not matched to a gene: 7. The length of the CDR3 is 16 residues. Per the germline V gene, CDR1 is LGHDT and CDR2 is YNNKEL (reference sequence). The CDR3 spells CASSQDLAASAYEQYF. CDR3 sequence (DNA): TGTGCCAGCAGCCAAGATCTAGCGGCTTCGGCCTACGAGCAGTACTTC.